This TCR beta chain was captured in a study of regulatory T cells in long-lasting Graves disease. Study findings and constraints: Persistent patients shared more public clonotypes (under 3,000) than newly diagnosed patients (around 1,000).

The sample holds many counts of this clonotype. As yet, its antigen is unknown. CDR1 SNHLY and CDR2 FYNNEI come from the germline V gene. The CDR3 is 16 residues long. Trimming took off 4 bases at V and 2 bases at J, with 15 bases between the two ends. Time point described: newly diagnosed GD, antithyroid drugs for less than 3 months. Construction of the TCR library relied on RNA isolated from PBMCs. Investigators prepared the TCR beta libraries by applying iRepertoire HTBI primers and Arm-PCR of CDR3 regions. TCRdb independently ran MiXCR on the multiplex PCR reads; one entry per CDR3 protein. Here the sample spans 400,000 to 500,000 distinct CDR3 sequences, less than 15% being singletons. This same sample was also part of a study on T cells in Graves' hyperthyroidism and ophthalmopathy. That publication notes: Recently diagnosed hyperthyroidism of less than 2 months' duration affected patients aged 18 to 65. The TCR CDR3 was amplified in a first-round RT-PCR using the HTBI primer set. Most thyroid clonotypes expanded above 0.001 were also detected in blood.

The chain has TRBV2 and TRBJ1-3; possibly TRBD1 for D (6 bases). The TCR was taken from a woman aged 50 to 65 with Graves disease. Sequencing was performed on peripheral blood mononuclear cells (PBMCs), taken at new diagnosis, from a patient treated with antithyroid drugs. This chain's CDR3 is CASSVADRAPGNTIYF. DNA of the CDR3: TGTGCCAGCAGTGTTGCGGACAGAGCCCCTGGAAACACCATATATTTT.